This T cell receptor beta chain emerged from a study of blood T cell repertoires in COVID-19. Whole-study context: The samples span acute and convalescent COVID-19 from the United States, Italy and Spain. From T cells, B-cell-depleted T cells, or PBMCs came the material, which was cDNA or gDNA.

The length of the CDR3 is 13 residues. Germline CDR1 is MNHEY and CDR2 is SVGAGI. Trimming took 11 bases from V and 2 from J; bases not matched to a gene: 4. Original data processing: Nucleated cell counts were estimated from reference gene primer amplification. Only in-frame clones appear in the TCRdb table, and some are missing; sequencing was by immunoSEQ multiplex PCR. Clone size and the V and J calls come from that table; the DNA yielded D and trimming. Counted here are about 140,000 clones, 81% occurring once; the ten biggest clones make up around 8.8%. V and J are TRBV6-5 and TRBJ2-2; TRBD2 agrees at 8 bases. This TCR derives from a human donor in a cohort sampled during active COVID-19. Sequenced: peripheral blood. CDR3 bases: TGTGCCTCACGGGAGGGAAACACCGGGGAGCTGTTTTTT. This codes for CASREGNTGELFF.